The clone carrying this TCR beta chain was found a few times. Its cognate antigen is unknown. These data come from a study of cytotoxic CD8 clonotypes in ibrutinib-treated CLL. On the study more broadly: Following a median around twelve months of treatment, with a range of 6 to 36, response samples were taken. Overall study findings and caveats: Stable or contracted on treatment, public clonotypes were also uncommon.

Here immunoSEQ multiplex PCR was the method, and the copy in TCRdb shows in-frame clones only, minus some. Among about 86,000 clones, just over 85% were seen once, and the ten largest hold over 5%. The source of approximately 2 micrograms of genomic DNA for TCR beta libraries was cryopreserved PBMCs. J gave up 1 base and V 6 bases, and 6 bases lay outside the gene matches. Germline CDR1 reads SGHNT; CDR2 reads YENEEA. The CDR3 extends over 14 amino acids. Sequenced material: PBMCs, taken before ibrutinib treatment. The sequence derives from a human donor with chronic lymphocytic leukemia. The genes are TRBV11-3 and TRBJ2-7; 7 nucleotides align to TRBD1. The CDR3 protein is CASSRRDRSYEQYF. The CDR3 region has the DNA TGTGCCAGCAGTCGAAGGGACAGATCCTACGAGCAGTACTTC.